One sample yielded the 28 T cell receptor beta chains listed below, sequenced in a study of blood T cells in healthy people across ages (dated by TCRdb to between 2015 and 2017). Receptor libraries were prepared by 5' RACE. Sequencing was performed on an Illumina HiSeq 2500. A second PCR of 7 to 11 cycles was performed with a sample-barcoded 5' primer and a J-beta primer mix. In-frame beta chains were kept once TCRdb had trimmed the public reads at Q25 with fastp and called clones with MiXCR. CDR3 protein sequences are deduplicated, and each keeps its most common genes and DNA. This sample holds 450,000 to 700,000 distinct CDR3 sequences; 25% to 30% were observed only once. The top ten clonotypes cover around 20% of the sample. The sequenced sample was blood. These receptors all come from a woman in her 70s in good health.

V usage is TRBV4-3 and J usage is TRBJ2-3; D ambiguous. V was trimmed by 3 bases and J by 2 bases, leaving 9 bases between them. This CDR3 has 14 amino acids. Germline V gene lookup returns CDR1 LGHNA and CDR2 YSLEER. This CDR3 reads CASSQDAFTDTQYF. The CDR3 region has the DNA TGCGCCAGCAGCCAGGACGCCTTCACAGATACGCAGTATTTT.

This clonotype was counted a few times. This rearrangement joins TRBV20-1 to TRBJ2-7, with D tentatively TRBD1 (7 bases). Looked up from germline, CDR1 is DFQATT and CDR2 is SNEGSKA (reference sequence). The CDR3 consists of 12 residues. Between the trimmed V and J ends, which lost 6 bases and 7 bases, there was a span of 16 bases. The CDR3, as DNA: TGCAGTGCCGCGGGACAGTCTGGAGAGCAGTACTTC. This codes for CSAAGQSGEQYF.

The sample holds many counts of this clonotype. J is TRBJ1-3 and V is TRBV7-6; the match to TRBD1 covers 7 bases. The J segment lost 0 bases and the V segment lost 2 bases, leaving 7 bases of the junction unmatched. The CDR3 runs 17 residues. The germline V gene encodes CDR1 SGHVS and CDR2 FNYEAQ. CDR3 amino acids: CASSLSGQPLSGNTIYF. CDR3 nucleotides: TGTGCCAGCAGCTTATCGGGACAGCCGCTCTCTGGAAACACCATATATTTT.

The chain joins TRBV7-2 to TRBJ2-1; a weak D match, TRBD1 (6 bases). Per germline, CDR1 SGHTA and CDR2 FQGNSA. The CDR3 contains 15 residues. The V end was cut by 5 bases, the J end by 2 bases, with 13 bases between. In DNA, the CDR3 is TGTGCCAGCAGCCCCGATGGACAGCCCTACAATGAGCAGTTCTTC. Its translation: CASSPDGQPYNEQFF.

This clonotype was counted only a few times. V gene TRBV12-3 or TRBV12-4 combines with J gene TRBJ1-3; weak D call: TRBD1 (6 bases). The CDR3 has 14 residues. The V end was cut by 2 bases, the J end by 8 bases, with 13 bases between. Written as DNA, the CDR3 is TGTGCCAGCAGTTTATCGGGGGCTAAGGACACCATATATTTT. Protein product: CASSLSGAKDTIYF.

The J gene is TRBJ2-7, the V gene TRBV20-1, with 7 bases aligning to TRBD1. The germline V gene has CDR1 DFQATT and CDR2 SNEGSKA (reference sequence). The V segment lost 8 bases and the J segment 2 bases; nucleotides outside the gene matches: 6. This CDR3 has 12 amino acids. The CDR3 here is CSLYRGPYEQYF. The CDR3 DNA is TGCAGTCTATACAGGGGTCCCTACGAGCAGTACTTC.

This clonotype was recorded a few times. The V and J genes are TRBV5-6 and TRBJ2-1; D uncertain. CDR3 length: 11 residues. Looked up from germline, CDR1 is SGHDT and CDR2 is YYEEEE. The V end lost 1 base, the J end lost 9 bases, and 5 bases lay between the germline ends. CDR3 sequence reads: CASSLLSEQFF. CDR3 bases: TGTGCCAGCAGCTTGTTAAGTGAGCAGTTCTTC. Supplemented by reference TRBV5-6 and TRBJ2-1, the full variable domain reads DAGVTQSPTHLIKTRGQQVTLRCSPKSGHDTVSWYQQALGQGPQFIFQYYEEEERQRGNFPDRFSGHQFPNYSSELNVNALLLGDSALYLCASSLLSEQFFGPGTRLTVL.

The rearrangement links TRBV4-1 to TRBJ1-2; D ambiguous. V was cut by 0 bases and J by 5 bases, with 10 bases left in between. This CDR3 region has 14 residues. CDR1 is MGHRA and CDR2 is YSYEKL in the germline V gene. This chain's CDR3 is CASSQESGRYGYTF. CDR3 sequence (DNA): TGCGCCAGCAGCCAAGAGTCCGGGAGGTATGGCTACACCTTC.

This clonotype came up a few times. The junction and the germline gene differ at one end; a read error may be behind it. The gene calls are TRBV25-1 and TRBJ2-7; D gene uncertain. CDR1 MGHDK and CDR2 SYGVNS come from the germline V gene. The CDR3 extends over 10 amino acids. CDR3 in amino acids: CAGSAYEQYF. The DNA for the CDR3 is TGTGCCGGCAGTGCTTACGAGCAGTACTTC.

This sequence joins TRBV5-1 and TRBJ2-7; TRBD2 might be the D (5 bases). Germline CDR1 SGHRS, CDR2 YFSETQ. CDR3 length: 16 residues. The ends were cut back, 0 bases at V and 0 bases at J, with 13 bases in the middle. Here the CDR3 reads CASSLDGGTISYEQYF. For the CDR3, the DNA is TGCGCCAGCAGCTTGGACGGAGGAACTATCTCCTACGAGCAGTACTTC.

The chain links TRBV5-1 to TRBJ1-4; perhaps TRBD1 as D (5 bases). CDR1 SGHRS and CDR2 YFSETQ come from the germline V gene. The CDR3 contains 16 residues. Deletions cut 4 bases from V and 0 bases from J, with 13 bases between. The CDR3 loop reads CASSPLQGATNEKLFF. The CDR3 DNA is TGCGCCAGCAGCCCGCTCCAGGGCGCAACTAATGAAAAACTGTTTTTT.

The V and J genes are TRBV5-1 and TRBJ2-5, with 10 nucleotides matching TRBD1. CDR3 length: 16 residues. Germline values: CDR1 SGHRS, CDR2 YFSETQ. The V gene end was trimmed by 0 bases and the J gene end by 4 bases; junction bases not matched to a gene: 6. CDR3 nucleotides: TGCGCCAGCAGCTTGGCGCGACAGGGGGCTGGAGAGACCCAGTACTTC. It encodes CASSLARQGAGETQYF.

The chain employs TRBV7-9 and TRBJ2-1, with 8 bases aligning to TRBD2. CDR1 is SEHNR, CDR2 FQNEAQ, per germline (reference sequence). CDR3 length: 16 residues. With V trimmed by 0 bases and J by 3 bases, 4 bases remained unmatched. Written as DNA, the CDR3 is TGTGCCAGCAGCTTAGCGCTGCGGGGGGACTACAATGAGCAGTTCTTC. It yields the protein CASSLALRGDYNEQFF. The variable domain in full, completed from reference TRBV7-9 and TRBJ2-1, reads DTGVSQNPRHKITKRGQNVTFRCDPISEHNRLYWYRQTLGQGPEFLTYFQNEAQLEKSRLLSDRFSAERPKGSFSTLEIQRTEQGDSAMYLCASSLALRGDYNEQFFGPGTRLTVL.

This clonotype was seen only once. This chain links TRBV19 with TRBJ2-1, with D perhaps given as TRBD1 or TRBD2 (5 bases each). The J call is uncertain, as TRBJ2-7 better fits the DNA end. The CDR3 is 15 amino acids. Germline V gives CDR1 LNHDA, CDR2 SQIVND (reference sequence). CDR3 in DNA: TGTGCCAGTTATGTCGGGGACCAAAAGCAGGACGAGCAGTACTTC. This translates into CASYVGDQKQDEQYF.

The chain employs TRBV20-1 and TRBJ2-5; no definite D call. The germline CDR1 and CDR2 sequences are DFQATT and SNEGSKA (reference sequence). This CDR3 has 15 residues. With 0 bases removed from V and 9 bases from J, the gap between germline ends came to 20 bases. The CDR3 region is CSARDASRDHGSQYF. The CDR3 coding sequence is TGCAGTGCTAGAGACGCCTCCCGAGACCATGGGTCCCAGTACTTC.

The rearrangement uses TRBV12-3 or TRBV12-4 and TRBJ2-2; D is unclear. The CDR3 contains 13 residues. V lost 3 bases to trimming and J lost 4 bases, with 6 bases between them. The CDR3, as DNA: TGTGCCAGCAGTTTTAAGGCCACCGGGGAGCTGTTTTTT. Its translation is CASSFKATGELFF.

The CDR3 loop reads CSARDLEGASNQPQHF. As DNA, the CDR3 is TGCAGTGCTAGAGATCTAGAGGGGGCAAGCAATCAGCCCCAGCATTTT. The rearrangement links TRBV20-1 to TRBJ1-5; TRBD1 aligns across 7 bases. Germline V gene data show CDR1 as DFQATT and CDR2 as SNEGSKA (reference sequence). V lost 0 bases and J lost 1; bases outside the gene matches: 6. There are 16 residues in the CDR3.

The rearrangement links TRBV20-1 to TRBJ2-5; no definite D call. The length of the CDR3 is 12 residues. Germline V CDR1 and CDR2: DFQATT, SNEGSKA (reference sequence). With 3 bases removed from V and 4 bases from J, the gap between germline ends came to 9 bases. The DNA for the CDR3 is TGCAGTGCTAGGACCGGTGGAGAGACCCAGTACTTC. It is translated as CSARTGGETQYF.

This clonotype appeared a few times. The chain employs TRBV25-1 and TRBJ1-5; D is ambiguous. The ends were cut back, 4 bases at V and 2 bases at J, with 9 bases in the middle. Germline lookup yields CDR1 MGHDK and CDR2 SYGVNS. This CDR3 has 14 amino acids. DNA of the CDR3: TGTGCCAGCAGTGGCTCGGGTGGCAATCAGCCCCAGCATTTT. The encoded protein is CASSGSGGNQPQHF.

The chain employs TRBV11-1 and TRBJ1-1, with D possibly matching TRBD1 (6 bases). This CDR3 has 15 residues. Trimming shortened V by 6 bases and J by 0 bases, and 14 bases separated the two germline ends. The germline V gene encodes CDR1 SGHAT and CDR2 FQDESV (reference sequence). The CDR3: CASSLTGRMNTEAFF. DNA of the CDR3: TGTGCCAGCAGTCTGACAGGCCGCATGAACACTGAAGCTTTCTTT.

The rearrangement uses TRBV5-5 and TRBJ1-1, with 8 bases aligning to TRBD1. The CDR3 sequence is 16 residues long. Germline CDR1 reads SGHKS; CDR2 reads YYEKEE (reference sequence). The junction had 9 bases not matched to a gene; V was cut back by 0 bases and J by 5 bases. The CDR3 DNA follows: TGTGCCAGCAGCTTGGGGTGGGCAGGGGGCGGAACTGAAGCTTTCTTT. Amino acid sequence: CASSLGWAGGGTEAFF.

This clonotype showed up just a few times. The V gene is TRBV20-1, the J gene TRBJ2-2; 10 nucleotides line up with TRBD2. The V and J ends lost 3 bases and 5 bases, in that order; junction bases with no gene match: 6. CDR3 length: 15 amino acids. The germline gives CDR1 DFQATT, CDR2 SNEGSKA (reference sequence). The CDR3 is CSASGASGGTGELFF. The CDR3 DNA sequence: TGCAGTGCTAGTGGGGCTAGCGGGGGAACCGGGGAGCTGTTTTTT.

This chain's CDR3 is CASSYPSRVNQPQHF. CDR3 bases: TGTGCCAGCAGTTATCCCTCCCGGGTCAATCAGCCCCAGCATTTT. The gene calls are TRBV6-6 and TRBJ1-5; no firm D call. The CDR3 runs 15 residues. Germline CDR1 and CDR2: MNHNY and SVGAGI (reference sequence). V lost 3 bases and J 3 bases, leaving 12 bases between the germline ends.

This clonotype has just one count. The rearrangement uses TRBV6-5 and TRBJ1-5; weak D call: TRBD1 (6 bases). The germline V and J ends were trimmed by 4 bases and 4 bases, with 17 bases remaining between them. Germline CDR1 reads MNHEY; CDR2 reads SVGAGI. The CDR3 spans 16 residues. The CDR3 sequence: CASSSSGTSSNQPQHF. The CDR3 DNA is TGTGCCAGCAGTTCCTCCGGGACAAGTAGTAATCAGCCCCAGCATTTT.

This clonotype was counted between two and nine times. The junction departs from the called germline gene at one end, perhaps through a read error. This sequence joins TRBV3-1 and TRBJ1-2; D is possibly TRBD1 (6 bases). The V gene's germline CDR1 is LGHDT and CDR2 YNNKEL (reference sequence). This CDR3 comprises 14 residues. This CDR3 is CANSQGNRDGGYTF. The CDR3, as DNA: TGTGCCAACAGCCAAGGGAACAGGGATGGAGGCTACACCTTC.

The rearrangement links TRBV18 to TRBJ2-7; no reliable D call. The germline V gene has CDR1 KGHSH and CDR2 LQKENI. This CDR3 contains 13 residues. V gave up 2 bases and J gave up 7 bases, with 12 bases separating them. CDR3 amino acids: CASSPGLSVEQYF. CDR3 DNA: TGTGCCAGCTCACCAGGTCTATCGGTTGAGCAGTACTTC.

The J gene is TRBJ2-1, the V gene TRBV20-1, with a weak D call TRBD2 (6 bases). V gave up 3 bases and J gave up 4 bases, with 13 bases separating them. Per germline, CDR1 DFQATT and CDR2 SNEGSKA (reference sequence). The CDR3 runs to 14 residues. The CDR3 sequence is CSASSGSRYNEQFF. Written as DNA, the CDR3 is TGCAGTGCTAGCTCCGGGAGTAGATACAATGAGCAGTTCTTC.

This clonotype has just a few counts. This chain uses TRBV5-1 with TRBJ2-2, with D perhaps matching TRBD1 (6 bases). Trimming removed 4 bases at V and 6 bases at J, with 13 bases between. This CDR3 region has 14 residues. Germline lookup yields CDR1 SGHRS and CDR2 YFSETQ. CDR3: CASSPQGVPGELFF. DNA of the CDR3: TGCGCCAGCAGCCCACAGGGCGTACCCGGGGAGCTGTTTTTT.